This T cell receptor (beta chain) was sequenced in a study of spatial heterogeneity in lung cancer. Study in general: A unique TCR and UMI combination showed up more than ten times in raw reads, on average. Study-level points and caveats: Expanded tumor TCRs that were ubiquitous appeared in blood more at resection than follow-up.

V gave up 4 bases and J gave up 5 bases; unmatched junction bases: 9. This CDR3 has 15 amino acids. Germline V gene lookup returns CDR1 SGHRS and CDR2 YFSETQ. Time point meaning: sample taken at primary tumor resection. This clonotype was counted many times. What it binds is unknown. MiXCR, run by TCRdb on the 5' RACE reads, gives a single entry per CDR3 protein. The data show 45,000 to 55,000 distinct CDR3 sequences, less than 5.5% seen once. This sequence was found in a male donor with early-stage non-small cell lung cancer. Sequences were derived from PBMCs, sampled at surgery. The chain links TRBV5-1 to TRBJ2-5; TRBD1 matches at 9 bases. This CDR3 reads CASSPNTGGRETQYF. The CDR3 DNA sequence: TGCGCCAGCAGCCCTAATACAGGGGGCCGCGAGACCCAGTACTTC.